This T cell receptor beta chain was identified during a study of T cell responses to AZD1222 COVID-19 vaccine. From germline, CDR1 is LGHNA and CDR2 YNFKEQ. The trim removed 3 bases at V and 4 bases at J, leaving 12 bases unmatched. The length of the CDR3 is 18 residues. On this clone itself: Its matching antigen is unknown.

Findings of the study overall: Baseline testing showed seropositivity in only 6 or 7 AZD1222 recipients.

Clones were sequenced by immunoSEQ multiplex PCR, and TCRdb holds only the in-frame ones, with some missing. The sample carries approximately 60,000 clones, 84% recorded once. The rearrangement joins TRBV4-2 to TRBJ2-1; TRBD2 agrees at 10 bases. Here the sequenced sample was peripheral blood, taken on day 0 of AZD1222 vaccination. The TCR originated in an adult in good health. The CDR3 loop reads CASSQENSGGSLYNEQFF. Written as DNA, the CDR3 is TGTGCCAGCAGCCAGGAAAATAGCGGGGGGTCGCTTTACAATGAGCAGTTCTTC.